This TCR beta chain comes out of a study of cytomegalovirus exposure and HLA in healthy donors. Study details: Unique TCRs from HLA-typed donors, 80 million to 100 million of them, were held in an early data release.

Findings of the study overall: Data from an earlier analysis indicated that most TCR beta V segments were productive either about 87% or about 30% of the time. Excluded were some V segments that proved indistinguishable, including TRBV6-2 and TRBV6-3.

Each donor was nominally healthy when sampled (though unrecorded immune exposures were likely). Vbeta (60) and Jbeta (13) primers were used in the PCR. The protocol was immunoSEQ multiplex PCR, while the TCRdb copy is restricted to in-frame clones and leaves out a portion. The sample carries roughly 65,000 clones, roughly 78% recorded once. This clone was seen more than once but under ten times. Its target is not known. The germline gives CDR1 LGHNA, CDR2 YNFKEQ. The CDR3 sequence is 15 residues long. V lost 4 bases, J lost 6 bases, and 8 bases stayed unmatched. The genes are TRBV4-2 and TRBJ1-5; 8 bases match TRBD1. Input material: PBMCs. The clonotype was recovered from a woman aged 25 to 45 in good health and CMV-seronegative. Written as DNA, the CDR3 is TGTGCCAGCAGCCGCCTACAGGGGGGGAGTCAGCCCCAGCATTTT. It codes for CASSRLQGGSQPQHF.